This TCR beta chain was sequenced during a study of blood T cell repertoires in COVID-19. Study-level information: Italy, Spain and the United States were the sources of the convalescent and acute COVID-19 samples. PBMCs, B-cell-depleted T cells, or T cells provided the cDNA or gDNA that made up the material.

V gave up 5 bases and J gave up 4 bases; unmatched junction bases: 4. CDR1 KGHSH and CDR2 LQKENI come from the germline V gene. The CDR3 consists of 13 residues. In the authors' workflow: Reference gene primer amplification yielded estimated nucleated cell counts. This table comes from immunoSEQ multiplex PCR, and its TCRdb copy is limited to in-frame clones, with some not included. The V and J calls and clone size are taken from that table; D and trimming were inferred from the DNA. The data show roughly 200,000 clones, approximately 88% seen once. This clone was observed once. The sequenced sample consisted of peripheral blood. This receptor was identified in a man aged 40-55 years with acute or convalescent COVID-19. The chain is built from TRBV18 and TRBJ2-5; 7 bases map to TRBD1. The chain's CDR3 is CASSLAGGETQYF. DNA for the CDR3: TGTGCCAGCTCATTAGCAGGGGGAGAGACCCAGTACTTC.